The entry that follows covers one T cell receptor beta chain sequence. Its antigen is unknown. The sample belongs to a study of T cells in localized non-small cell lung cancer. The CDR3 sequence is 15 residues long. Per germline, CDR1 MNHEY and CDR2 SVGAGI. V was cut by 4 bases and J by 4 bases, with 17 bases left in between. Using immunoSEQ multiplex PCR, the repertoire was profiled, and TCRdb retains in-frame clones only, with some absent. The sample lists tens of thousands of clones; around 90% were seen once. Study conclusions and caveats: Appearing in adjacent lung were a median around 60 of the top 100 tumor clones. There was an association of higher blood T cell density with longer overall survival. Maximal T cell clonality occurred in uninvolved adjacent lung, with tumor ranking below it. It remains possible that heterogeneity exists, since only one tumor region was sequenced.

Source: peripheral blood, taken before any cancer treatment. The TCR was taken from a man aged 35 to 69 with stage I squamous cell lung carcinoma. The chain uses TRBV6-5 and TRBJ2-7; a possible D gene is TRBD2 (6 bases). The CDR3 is CASSLGGNTPYEQYF. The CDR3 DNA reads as TGTGCCAGCAGTTTGGGGGGAAATACCCCTTACGAGCAGTACTTC.